The T cell receptor beta chain described here comes from a study of blood T cell repertoires in COVID-19. About the research overall: The samples span acute and convalescent COVID-19 from the United States, Italy and Spain.

The CDR3 length is 15 residues. Germline-derived CDR1 and CDR2 are SGHNT and YYREEE (reference sequence). V dropped 4 bases and J dropped 0 bases, with 13 bases sitting between them. Repertoires were generated with immunoSEQ multiplex PCR, while TCRdb's copy carries only in-frame clones and drops some. This table holds under 200,000 clones, around 83% found once. The rearrangement joins TRBV5-4 to TRBJ1-1; D unclear. The sequence was obtained from a man aged 45-65 years with active or convalescent COVID-19. What was sequenced was peripheral blood. The CDR3 DNA reads TGTGCCAGCAGCCCTCGTACCAACATGAACACTGAAGCTTTCTTT. Its translation: CASSPRTNMNTEAFF.